One and the same sample provided the 10 T cell receptor beta chains below, sequenced in a study of shared clonotypes between healthy human individuals. CD45RO-negative CD8 cells positively selected for CCR7 made up the naive population, which excluded terminally differentiated effector memory CD45RA+ cells. Here immunoSEQ multiplex PCR was the method, and the copy in TCRdb shows in-frame clones only, minus some. The profile shows around 2,000,000 clones, approximately 94% of them singletons. Sequencing input: naive CD8+ T cells sorted from blood. These receptors all come from a young man in good health.

The chain carries TRBV7-6 and TRBJ2-3, with 10 bases identical to TRBD1. Germline CDR1 reads SGHVS; CDR2 reads FNYEAQ. J lost 10 bases, V lost 1 base, and 8 bases had no gene match. This CDR3 spans 15 amino acids. CDR3 DNA: TGTGCCAGCAGCTTAGGGACAGGGGGGGCGAATGCGCAGTATTTT. It is translated as CASSLGTGGANAQYF.

The sample holds one count of this clone. The chain carries TRBV13 and TRBJ2-1; a possible D gene is TRBD2 (6 bases). There are 13 residues in the CDR3. Germline CDR1 is PRHDT and CDR2 is FYEKMQ (reference sequence). V was trimmed by 5 bases and J by 8 bases, leaving 13 bases between them. The CDR3 region is CASSPAGTDEQFF. The CDR3 nucleotides are TGTGCCAGCAGCCCTGCGGGAACCGATGAGCAGTTCTTC.

Concerning this clone itself: This sample also contains other DNA sequences that code for the same CDR3. The chain employs TRBV5-6 and TRBJ2-7; D might be TRBD1 or TRBD2, each matching 6 bases. The CDR3 consists of 13 residues. The germline V gene encodes CDR1 SGHDT and CDR2 YYEEEE. V lost 3 bases to trimming and J lost 2 bases, with 9 bases between them. CDR3 amino acids: CASSSGAPYEQYF. CDR3 nucleotides: TGTGCCAGCAGCTCGGGGGCACCCTACGAGCAGTACTTC.

On this clone: No conserved phenylalanine or tryptophan ends this CDR3, so it is likely a read error. This chain uses TRBV6-5 with TRBJ1-2; TRBD1 might be the D (6 bases). This CDR3 contains 14 residues. V was pared by 10 bases and J by 1 base, with 16 bases between. CDR1 MNHEY and CDR2 SVGAGI come from the germline V gene. CDR3 coding DNA: TGTGCCACCTCAAAAGGGGGGATTAACTATGGCTACACCCTC. It yields the protein CATSKGGINYGYTL.

The chain is built from TRBV29-1 and TRBJ2-1; D is possibly TRBD2 (5 bases). Deletions cut 0 bases from V and 5 bases from J, with 8 bases between. CDR3 size: 13 residues. The germline V gene encodes CDR1 SQVTM and CDR2 ANQGSEA. CDR3: CSVEDGGHNEQFF. The CDR3 coding sequence is TGCAGCGTTGAAGATGGAGGCCACAATGAGCAGTTCTTC.

The chain employs TRBV30 and TRBJ1-1; possibly TRBD1 for D (6 bases). This CDR3 spans 16 amino acids. V was shortened by 3 bases and J by 0 bases, with 17 bases between the two germline ends. Germline lookup yields CDR1 GTSNPN and CDR2 SVGIG (reference sequence). The DNA for the CDR3 is TGTGCCTGGAGCTCGGACAGCTCGGCCGTGAACACTGAAGCTTTCTTT. Amino acids: CAWSSDSSAVNTEAFF.

The chain couples TRBV15 to TRBJ2-7, with D perhaps being TRBD1 or TRBD2 (7 bases each). The CDR3 sequence is 13 residues long. The germline gives CDR1 LNHNV, CDR2 YYDKDF (reference sequence). The ends were cut back, 9 bases at V and 4 bases at J, with 16 bases in the middle. CDR3 loop: CATTGEGVYEQYF. The CDR3 bases are TGTGCCACTACAGGGGAGGGGGTGTACGAGCAGTACTTC.

A note on this clone: The germline gene is not matched at one end of the junction; a read error may be the cause. The CDR3 coding sequence is TGTGCCAGCAGCCCCGGGCAGCTGTTTTTT. Residues: CASSPGQLFF. The V and J genes are TRBV27 and TRBJ2-2, with unresolved D. From germline, CDR1 is MNHEY and CDR2 SMNVEV (reference sequence). The CDR3 has 10 residues.

This chain connects TRBV7-2 to TRBJ1-1; D not certain. This CDR3 contains 15 residues. Germline CDR1 reads SGHTA; CDR2 reads FQGNSA. The V end was cut by 5 bases, the J end by 2 bases, with 15 bases between. The CDR3 sequence: CASSPDTFINTEAFF. The DNA for the CDR3 is TGTGCCAGCAGCCCCGACACCTTTATTAACACTGAAGCTTTCTTT.

Details on this clone: A junction end diverges from the germline sequence, so it may reflect a read error. V and J are TRBV7-7 and TRBJ1-1; 7 positions agree with TRBD1. The CDR3 loop spans 15 amino acids. Germline CDR1 and CDR2: SSHAT and FNYEAQ (reference sequence). The chain's CDR3 is CASSSETGEGTEAFF. The CDR3 region has the DNA TGTGCTAGCAGCTCAGAAACAGGGGAGGGGACTGAAGCTTTCTTT.